This T cell receptor beta chain was identified in a study of blood T cells in healthy people across ages. Study-wide findings and caveats: Both higher diversity and more naive CD4+ cells marked long-lived donors when set against aged donors.

Points on this clonotype: The antigen remains undetermined.

The CDR3 is 15 residues long. V shed 2 bases, J shed 8 bases, and the junction held 6 bases outside the gene matches. CDR1 SEHNR and CDR2 FQNEAQ come from the germline V gene (reference sequence). The authors ran a second PCR of about 7 to 12 cycles using a sample-barcoded 5' primer and a J-beta primer mix. Each cDNA molecule carried a tag from a template-switch adaptor that contained 12 random nucleotides. TCRdb itself ran the 5' RACE reads through MiXCR, one entry per CDR3 protein. In the table there are around 1.5 million distinct CDR3 sequences, 30% to 40% of which are singletons. Researchers collected 9 to 10 milliliters of peripheral blood from every single donor.

The chain has TRBV7-9 and TRBJ1-6; 7 bases align to TRBD1. The origin of this receptor is a woman younger than 45 in good health. Input material: blood. The CDR3 DNA reads TGTGCCAGCAGCTTATCGACAGGGATGCATTCACCCCTCCACTTT. It is translated as CASSLSTGMHSPLHF.